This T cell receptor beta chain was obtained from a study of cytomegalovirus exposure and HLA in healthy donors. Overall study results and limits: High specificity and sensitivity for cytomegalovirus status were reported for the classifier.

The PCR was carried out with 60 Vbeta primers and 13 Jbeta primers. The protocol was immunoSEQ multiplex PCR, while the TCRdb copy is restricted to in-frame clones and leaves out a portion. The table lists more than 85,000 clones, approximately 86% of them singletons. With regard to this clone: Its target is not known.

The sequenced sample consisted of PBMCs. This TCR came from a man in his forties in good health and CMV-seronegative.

The CDR3 region is CAWTLRTGGQDTQYF. The CDR3 DNA is TGTGCCTGGACCCTGCGAACGGGGGGGCAAGATACGCAGTATTTT. The chain has TRBV30 and TRBJ2-3, with 8 bases identical to TRBD2. The CDR3 is 15 residues long. J gave up 5 bases and V 4 bases, and 11 bases lay outside the gene matches. Germline V gives CDR1 GTSNPN, CDR2 SVGIG (reference sequence).